A single sample is the source of the 12 T cell receptor beta chains below, sequenced in a study of cytomegalovirus exposure and HLA in healthy donors. 13 Jbeta primers and 60 Vbeta primers were used for the PCR. Only in-frame clones appear in the TCRdb table, and some are missing; sequencing was by immunoSEQ multiplex PCR. The sample comprises around 76,000 clones, roughly 67% of which are singletons, and approximately 7.6% rests with the top ten. Source material: PBMCs. These receptors came from a man aged 35 to 55 in good health and CMV-seropositive.

The sample holds a few counts of this clone. This sequence joins TRBV7-9 and TRBJ2-1; 8 nucleotides line up with TRBD1. The CDR3 is made up of 11 amino acids. The junction had 4 bases not matched to a gene; V was cut back by 5 bases and J by 13 bases. Germline-derived CDR1 and CDR2 are SEHNR and FQNEAQ (reference sequence). CDR3 bases: TGTGCCAGCAGCCCGGGACAGGAACAGTTCTTC. Its translation: CASSPGQEQFF.

V gene TRBV5-1 combines with J gene TRBJ1-5; maybe TRBD1 (5 bases). This CDR3 contains 14 residues. The ends were cut back, 1 base at V and 5 bases at J, with 10 bases in the middle. From germline, CDR1 is SGHRS and CDR2 YFSETQ. CDR3 nucleotide sequence: TGCGCCAGCAGCTTGCGGCAGGGTGATCAGCCCCAGCATTTT. This codes for CASSLRQGDQPQHF.

This clone was recorded a few times. The rearrangement joins TRBV6-5 to TRBJ1-1, with D uncertain. CDR3 length equals 13 residues. The germline CDR1 and CDR2 sequences are MNHEY and SVGAGI. V lost 6 bases to trimming and J lost 2 bases, with 10 bases between them. CDR3 in amino acids: CASSLRVNTEAFF. The CDR3 bases are TGTGCCAGCAGCTTGAGGGTAAACACTGAAGCTTTCTTT.

The chain recombines TRBV6-5 with TRBJ1-5; D call uncertain. V dropped 6 bases and J dropped 2 bases, with 8 bases sitting between them. The CDR3 is 13 amino acids. The V gene's germline CDR1 is MNHEY and CDR2 SVGAGI. CDR3 coding DNA: TGTGCCAGCAGAGCCGGGGGCAATCAGCCCCAGCATTTT. Its protein product is CASRAGGNQPQHF.

The chain links TRBV6-1 to TRBJ1-2; TRBD1 matches 7 bases. The V and J ends lost 4 bases and 7 bases, in that order; junction bases with no gene match: 6. Per the germline V gene, CDR1 is MNHNS and CDR2 is SASEGT. The CDR3 totals 13 residues. The CDR3 is CASSATGVGGYTF. The CDR3 region has the DNA TGTGCCAGCAGTGCCACAGGGGTAGGTGGCTACACCTTC.

The rearrangement joins TRBV7-9 to TRBJ1-5; D is possibly TRBD1 (5 bases). Germline-derived CDR1 and CDR2 are SEHNR and FQNEAQ (reference sequence). V lost 5 bases and J lost 1, with 18 bases in between. The CDR3 is 17 amino acids. The CDR3 protein is CASSRGGGARSNQPQHF. CDR3 sequence (DNA): TGTGCCAGCAGCCGTGGGGGAGGGGCCCGCAGCAATCAGCCCCAGCATTTT.

With regard to this clone: One junction end does not reproduce the germline sequence, and a read error may be involved. The V and J genes are TRBV7-7 and TRBJ2-2, with a tentative D call TRBD1 (6 bases). This CDR3 has 12 residues. The germline V gene encodes CDR1 SSHAT and CDR2 FNYEAQ (reference sequence). CDR3 sequence: CASSQQGRELFF. The CDR3 bases are TGTGCTAGCAGCCAACAGGGAAGGGAGCTGTTTTTT.

The V gene is TRBV5-6, the J gene TRBJ1-1; tentative D call: TRBD1 (6 bases). Looked up from germline, CDR1 is SGHDT and CDR2 is YYEEEE. The CDR3 loop spans 13 amino acids. The V and J ends lost 4 bases and 6 bases respectively, with 13 bases between them. CDR3 region: CASSLLGAAEAFF. The CDR3 coding sequence is TGTGCCAGCAGCCTGTTGGGGGCGGCTGAAGCTTTCTTT.

This rearrangement joins TRBV6-5 to TRBJ2-5, with TRBD2 matching over 13 bases. Germline V gene sequence: CDR1 MNHEY, CDR2 SVGAGI. V trimming: 2 bases; J trimming: 3 bases; junction bases outside the gene matches: 3. This CDR3 region has 16 residues. CDR3 sequence (DNA): TGTGCCAGCAGTTACGGCGGGACTAGCGGGAAAGAGACCCAGTACTTC. Its protein is CASSYGGTSGKETQYF.

The V and J genes are TRBV2 and TRBJ1-5, with 7 bases lining up with TRBD1. Trimming removed 4 bases from V and 9 bases from J; junction bases left unmatched: 9. The CDR3 sequence is 14 residues long. CDR1 is SNHLY and CDR2 is FYNNEI in the germline V gene. DNA of the CDR3: TGTGCCAGCAGTGGGGGCAGGGGGGATCGGCCCCAGCATTTT. Its protein is CASSGGRGDRPQHF. Filled out from reference TRBV2 and TRBJ1-5, the complete variable domain reads EPEVTQTPSHQVTQMGQEVILRCVPISNHLYFYWYRQILGQKVEFLVSFYNNEISEKSEIFDDQFSVERPDGSNFTLKIRSTKLEDSAMYFCASSGGRGDRPQHFGDGTRLSIL.

The gene calls are TRBV7-2 and TRBJ1-3, with 7 bases identical to TRBD1. Trimming at V came to 7 bases and at J to 0 bases, leaving 3 bases not matched to a gene. CDR1 is SGHTA, CDR2 FQGNSA, per germline. There are 14 residues in the CDR3. CDR3: CASTQGDSGNTIYF. The CDR3 nucleotides read TGTGCCAGCACCCAGGGGGACTCTGGAAACACCATATATTTT. The full variable domain, completed using reference TRBV7-2 and TRBJ1-3, is GAGVSQSPSNKVTEKGKDVELRCDPISGHTALYWYRQSLGQGLEFLIYFQGNSAPDKSGLPSDRFSAERTGGSVSTLTIQRTQQEDSAVYLCASTQGDSGNTIYFGEGSWLTVV.

This clone has a handful of counts. This chain connects TRBV2 to TRBJ2-7, with 9 bases lining up with TRBD1. Germline V gene lookup returns CDR1 SNHLY and CDR2 FYNNEI. The CDR3 is 15 residues long. Unmatched junction bases numbered 8, after V lost 7 bases and J lost 1 base. CDR3 in amino acids: CASKGDRDISYEQYV. The CDR3 DNA reads TGTGCCAGCAAAGGGGACAGGGACATATCCTACGAGCAGTACGTC.